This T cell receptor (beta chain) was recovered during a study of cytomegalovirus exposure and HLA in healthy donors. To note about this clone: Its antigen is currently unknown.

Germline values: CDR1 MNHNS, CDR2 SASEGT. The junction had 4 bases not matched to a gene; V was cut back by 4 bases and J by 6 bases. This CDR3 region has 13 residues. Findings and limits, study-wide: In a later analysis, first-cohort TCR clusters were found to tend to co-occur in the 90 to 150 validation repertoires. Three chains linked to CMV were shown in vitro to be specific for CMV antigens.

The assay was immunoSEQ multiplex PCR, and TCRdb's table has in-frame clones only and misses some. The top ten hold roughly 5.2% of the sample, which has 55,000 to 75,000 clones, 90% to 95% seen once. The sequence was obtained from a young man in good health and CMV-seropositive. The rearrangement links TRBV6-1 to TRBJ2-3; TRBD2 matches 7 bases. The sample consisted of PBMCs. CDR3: CASSGTRLDTQYF. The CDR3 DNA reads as TGTGCCAGCAGTGGGACTAGGTTGGATACGCAGTATTTT.